A single sample is the source of the 9 T cell receptor beta chains below, sequenced in a study of cytomegalovirus exposure and HLA in healthy donors. Repertoires were generated with immunoSEQ multiplex PCR, while TCRdb's copy carries only in-frame clones and drops some. The sample has over 100,000 clones; 88% are singletons. What was sequenced was PBMCs. Source of these receptors: a woman younger than 30 in good health and CMV-seronegative.

The chain links TRBV5-6 to TRBJ1-2; D is undetermined. Germline V CDR1 and CDR2: SGHDT, YYEEEE. The CDR3 runs to 14 residues. The V gene lost 0 bases and the J gene lost 5 bases, with 11 bases spanning the gap. CDR3 sequence reads: CASSLGDYLYGYTF. The CDR3 region has the DNA TGTGCCAGCAGCTTGGGCGACTATCTTTATGGCTACACCTTC.

This clone turned up a few times. The gene calls are TRBV5-4 and TRBJ2-7; 9 bases are shared with TRBD1. The ends lost 6 bases at V and 5 bases at J; junction bases unmatched: 6. The CDR3 extends over 13 amino acids. The V gene's germline CDR1 is SGHNT and CDR2 YYREEE (reference sequence). The CDR3 is CASNDRGSNEQYF. CDR3 DNA: TGTGCCAGCAACGACAGGGGGTCCAACGAGCAGTACTTC.

The V call is TRBV11-3, the J call TRBJ2-1, with TRBD1 matching 10 bases. The CDR3 has 15 residues. CDR1 is SGHNT, CDR2 YENEEA, per germline. The ends lost 3 bases at V and 7 bases at J; junction bases unmatched: 6. CDR3 nucleotide sequence: TGTGCCAGCAGCTTGAGACAGGGGGCTACTAATGAGCAGTTCTTC. It specifies CASSLRQGATNEQFF.

The rearrangement links TRBV4-2 to TRBJ1-1, with D perhaps TRBD1 (5 bases). The V end was cut by 0 bases, the J end by 2 bases, with 13 bases between. This CDR3 has 16 amino acids. Germline CDR1 and CDR2: LGHNA and YNFKEQ. DNA of the CDR3: TGTGCCAGCAGCCAAGAGGGGGGAAGATTAAACACTGAAGCTTTCTTT. It specifies CASSQEGGRLNTEAFF.

This rearrangement joins TRBV5-1 to TRBJ2-3; 7 nucleotides agree with TRBD2. J was trimmed by 0 bases and V by 4 bases; bases with no gene match: 2. The CDR3 runs 14 residues. Germline V gene lookup returns CDR1 SGHRS and CDR2 YFSETQ. The CDR3 DNA reads as TGCGCCAGCAGCATTAGCGGGAGCACAGATACGCAGTATTTT. Translated, it gives CASSISGSTDTQYF.

The sample holds a few counts of this clone. The CDR3 coding sequence is TGTGCCAGCAGCGGTAAGGGGGTTGGGGCTTTCTTT. Translating it yields CASSGKGVGAFF. The chain recombines TRBV7-8 with TRBJ1-1, with D perhaps matching TRBD1 (6 bases). This CDR3 spans 12 amino acids. V was cut by 5 bases and J by 11 bases, with 15 bases left in between. Germline V CDR1 and CDR2: SGHVS, FQNEAQ.

This clone has a handful of counts. The chain carries TRBV27 and TRBJ1-2; D is uncertain. The CDR3 is 13 amino acids. Germline CDR1 MNHEY, CDR2 SMNVEV (reference sequence). Between the trimmed V and J ends, which lost 3 bases and 4 bases, there was a span of 9 bases. The CDR3 protein is CASSFGRSYGYTF. CDR3 nucleotides: TGTGCCAGCAGTTTCGGCCGGAGCTATGGCTACACCTTC.

The chain uses TRBV28 and TRBJ2-6, with D maybe TRBD1 (8 bases). CDR1 is MDHEN, CDR2 SYDVKM, per germline. This CDR3 is built from 17 residues. V was clipped by 6 bases and J by 2 bases, with 17 bases between them. The CDR3 reads CASSRTGRGTGANVLTF. The DNA for the CDR3 is TGTGCCAGCAGCCGGACAGGGAGGGGTACTGGGGCCAACGTCCTGACTTTC. The whole variable domain, remainder taken from reference TRBV28 and TRBJ2-6, is DVKVTQSSRYLVKRTGEKVFLECVQDMDHENMFWYRQDPGLGLRLIYFSYDVKMKEKGDIPEGYSVSREKKERFSLILESASTNQTSMYLCASSRTGRGTGANVLTFGAGSRLTVL.

V gene TRBV30 combines with J gene TRBJ2-1, with D maybe TRBD2 (6 bases). CDR3 length: 14 residues. Looked up from germline, CDR1 is GTSNPN and CDR2 is SVGIG (reference sequence). The V end lost 3 bases, the J end lost 3 bases, and 12 bases lay between the germline ends. This CDR3 reads CAWRGLPDYNEQFF. The CDR3 coding sequence is TGTGCCTGGAGAGGACTACCGGACTACAATGAGCAGTTCTTC. The whole variable domain, remainder taken from reference TRBV30 and TRBJ2-1, is SQTIHQWPATLVQPVGSPLSLECTVEGTSNPNLYWYRQAAGRGLQLLFYSVGIGQISSEVPQNLSASRPQDRQFILSSKKLLLSDSGFYLCAWRGLPDYNEQFFGPGTRLTVL.